This paragraph reports one TCR beta chain. Its antigen remains unknown. TCRdb fed the reads into MiXCR, producing one record per CDR3 protein. The sample has hundreds of thousands of distinct CDR3 sequences; about a third are singletons. This sample is part of a study of T cell repertoires in cytomegalovirus infection. About the study: The study used recently identified HLA-C-restricted and well-studied HLA-B-restricted CMV epitopes. Carrying CMV and the relevant HLA type showed in public TCR beta signatures. The study, taken as a whole, reports: Ex vivo responses were dominated by HLA-C-restricted CMV-specific TCR beta clonotypes.

The sequencing here drew on cultured CD8+ T cells from PBMCs, taken from culture after CMV antigen stimulation. The receptor comes from a human donor in good health (CMV status not recorded). Some clones in this sample may be carry-over from other donors' samples.

The CDR3 sequence: CASSQPGQGDQPQHF. CDR3 DNA: TGCGCCAGCAGCCAGCCGGGACAGGGGGATCAGCCCCAGCATTTT. The chain recombines TRBV4-1 with TRBJ1-5; 11 nucleotides match TRBD1. This CDR3 spans 15 amino acids. Per germline, CDR1 MGHRA and CDR2 YSYEKL. J lost 5 bases, V lost 3 bases, and 3 bases had no gene match.